These T cell receptor beta chains were read from a single sample in a study of shared clonotypes between healthy human individuals. Generated by immunoSEQ multiplex PCR, the TCRdb table keeps only in-frame clones and is missing some. Among over a million clones listed, about 96% were seen once. The sequencing sample was made of naive CD4+ T cells sorted from blood. The receptors shown here come from a man aged 25 to 40 in good health. Each CDR3 is given with its conserved first and last residue.

V: TRBV5-1
CDR3: CASSVGGTSYNEQFF

V: TRBV29-1
CDR3: CSGVRQDYGYTF

V: TRBV5-8
CDR3: CASSLLGQGIGEQFF

V: TRBV5-5
CDR3: CASSLDGTLRTGELFF

V: TRBV7-6
CDR3: CASSQSSAGQPQHF

V: TRBV7-9
CDR3: CASSALSKGKHEQYF

V: TRBV4-2
CDR3: CASSQTGTGFLQETQYF

V: TRBV4-1
CDR3: CASSQEGARGTEAFF

V: TRBV5-4
CDR3: CASSLWWQGNTEAFF

V: TRBV30
CDR3: CAWSPPLVRDGLNQPQHF

V: TRBV7-9
CDR3: CASKVGGPSGTDTQYF

V: TRBV29-1
CDR3: CSVGGQGANYGYTF

V: TRBV25-1
CDR3: CASIGRSSYEQYF

V: TRBV2
CDR3: CASSWGQNQPQHF

V: TRBV6-5
CDR3: CASSYISRTGYEQYF

V: TRBV21-1
CDR3: CASSRPDREILGAHYEQYF

V: TRBV5-4
CDR3: CASSSQTSASYEQYF